This TCR beta chain is from a study of T cells after posttransplantation cyclophosphamide. V dropped 5 bases and J dropped 2 bases, with 13 bases sitting between them. Germline V gene lookup returns CDR1 SNHLY and CDR2 FYNNEI. The length of the CDR3 is 15 residues. Clones were read by immunoSEQ multiplex PCR, and TCRdb kept only the in-frame ones, dropping some. This sample carries approximately 47,000 clones, roughly 92% of them seen once, and the ten largest clones take around 3.1%. Sequenced input: PBMCs. The chain uses TRBV2 and TRBJ1-3; D is perhaps TRBD1 (6 bases). The TCR was taken from a woman between 50 and 59 years old in good health and a related stem cell transplant donor. DNA for the CDR3: TGTGCCAGCAGTCTCTTAGGGGGTACTGGAAACACCATATATTTT. This sequence encodes CASSLLGGTGNTIYF.